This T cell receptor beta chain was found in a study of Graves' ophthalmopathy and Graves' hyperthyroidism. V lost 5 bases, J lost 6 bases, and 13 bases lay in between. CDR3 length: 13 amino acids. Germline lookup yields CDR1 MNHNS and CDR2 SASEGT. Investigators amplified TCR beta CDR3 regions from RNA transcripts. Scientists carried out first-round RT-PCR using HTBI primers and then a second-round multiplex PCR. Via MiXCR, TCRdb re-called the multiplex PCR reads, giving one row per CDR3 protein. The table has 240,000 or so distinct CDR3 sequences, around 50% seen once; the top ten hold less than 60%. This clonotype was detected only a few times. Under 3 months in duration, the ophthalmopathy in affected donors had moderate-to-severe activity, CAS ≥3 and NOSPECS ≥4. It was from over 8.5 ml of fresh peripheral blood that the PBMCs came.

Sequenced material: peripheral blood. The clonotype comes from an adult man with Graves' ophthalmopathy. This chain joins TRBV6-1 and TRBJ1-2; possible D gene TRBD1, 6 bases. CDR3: CASSYSAGDGYTF. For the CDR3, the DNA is TGTGCCAGCAGTTACTCGGCAGGGGATGGCTACACCTTC.